In this sample, the clone carrying this TCR beta chain turned up many times. Its antigen is unidentified. The sample comes from a study of T cells in Graves' hyperthyroidism and ophthalmopathy. Study-wide points: It was a median approximately 7.1 months before onset that the model predicted ophthalmopathy.

The authors deemed Graves' hyperthyroidism stable absent ophthalmopathy progression within 18 months. Patients aged 18 to 65 with hyperthyroidism were newly diagnosed, with duration under 2 months. The length of the CDR3 is 13 residues. Germline assignment: CDR1 SQVTM and CDR2 ANQGSEA. Germline trimming cut 7 bases from V and 0 bases from J; bases unmatched to any gene: 5. RNA transcripts yielded amplified TCR beta CDR3 regions. First-round RT-PCR of the TCR CDR3 relied on the HTBI primer set. Via MiXCR, TCRdb re-called the multiplex PCR reads, giving one row per CDR3 protein. This sample has hundreds of thousands of distinct CDR3 sequences, with around 15% found just once.

The sequence derives from a young woman with Graves' hyperthyroidism. Sequencing was done on a sample of blood. The chain couples TRBV29-1 to TRBJ1-1; TRBD1 matches 7 bases. The CDR3 loop is CSGNRGMNTEAFF. CDR3 DNA sequence: TGCAGCGGGAACAGGGGTATGAACACTGAAGCTTTCTTT.